Below are 20 T cell receptor beta chains sequenced from a single sample in a study of blood T cell repertoires in COVID-19. Assay: immunoSEQ multiplex PCR; the TCRdb copy retains only in-frame clones and omits some. The sample lists roughly 170,000 clones; 65% to 85% were seen once. Sequencing was done on a sample of PBMCs or T cells enriched from blood (not recorded which). These receptors all come from a woman aged 40-49 years with acute COVID-19.

This clone appeared a few times. This sequence joins TRBV27 and TRBJ1-1; tentative D call: TRBD1 (5 bases). Germline CDR1 and CDR2: MNHEY and SMNVEV (reference sequence). V was clipped by 5 bases and J by 5 bases, with 15 bases between them. This CDR3 spans 14 amino acids. The DNA for the CDR3 is TGTGCCAGCAGTACGAAAACGGGGGGGACTGAAGCTTTCTTT. It encodes CASSTKTGGTEAFF.

The chain uses TRBV7-9 and TRBJ2-7; D is perhaps TRBD2 (5 bases). CDR1 and CDR2 from the germline V gene are SEHNR and FQNEAQ (reference sequence). Trimming removed 5 bases from V and 7 bases from J, with 15 bases in between. CDR3 length: 13 amino acids. The CDR3 region is CASSLENLAEQYV. The CDR3, as DNA: TGTGCCAGCAGCCTCGAAAATTTAGCGGAGCAGTACGTC.

The chain joins TRBV25-1 to TRBJ1-2; TRBD1 matches 7 bases. The junction had 4 bases not matched to a gene; V was cut back by 10 bases and J by 2 bases. The CDR3 sequence is 12 residues long. Germline V gene data show CDR1 as MGHDK and CDR2 as SYGVNS. The CDR3 loop reads CATQQGNYGYTF. CDR3 coding DNA: TGTGCCACCCAACAGGGGAACTATGGCTACACCTTC.

V usage is TRBV19 and J usage is TRBJ2-5; 7 bases align to TRBD1. The CDR3 loop spans 14 amino acids. V gave up 7 bases and J gave up 9 bases; unmatched junction bases: 14. Germline V gives CDR1 LNHDA, CDR2 SQIVND (reference sequence). CDR3 DNA: TGTGCCAGTACCTACTCCGGACAGGTGGGGGCCCAGTACTTC. Translating gives CASTYSGQVGAQYF. Variable domain in full (rest from reference TRBV19 and TRBJ2-5): DGGITQSPKYLFRKEGQNVTLSCEQNLNHDAMYWYRQDPGQGLRLIYYSQIVNDFQKGDIAEGYSVSREKKESFPLTVTSAQKNPTAFYLCASTYSGQVGAQYFGPGTRLLVL.

The J gene is TRBJ2-5, the V gene TRBV5-4, with 8 nucleotides matching TRBD1. J gave up 5 bases and V 4 bases, and 4 bases lay outside the gene matches. Germline CDR1 reads SGHNT; CDR2 reads YYREEE (reference sequence). This CDR3 is 13 amino acids long. The CDR3 bases are TGTGCCAGCAGCGGACAGGGTATCGAGACCCAGTACTTC. Its protein is CASSGQGIETQYF.

V usage is TRBV29-1 and J usage is TRBJ2-4; 7 bases are a match to TRBD1. In germline, CDR1 is SQVTM, CDR2 ANQGSEA. The trim removed 6 bases at V and 7 bases at J, leaving 15 bases unmatched. This CDR3 is 15 amino acids long. The chain's CDR3 is CSVATGTEVSNIQYF. The CDR3 DNA sequence: TGCAGCGTCGCCACCGGGACAGAGGTCAGCAACATTCAGTACTTC.

This clone has only a few counts. V usage is TRBV5-5 and J usage is TRBJ2-5, with 10 positions matching TRBD1. The CDR3 is 16 amino acids. V shed 2 bases and J 4 bases; nucleotides not matched to a gene: 8. The germline CDR1 and CDR2 sequences are SGHKS and YYEKEE (reference sequence). The CDR3 is CASSFLTGQGGETQYF. The CDR3, as DNA: TGTGCCAGCAGCTTCCTCACTGGACAGGGGGGAGAGACCCAGTACTTC.

This clone was seen a handful of times. The same CDR3 arises from other DNA sequences in this sample as well. The gene calls are TRBV27 and TRBJ1-1, with D maybe TRBD1 (5 bases). V gave up 3 bases and J gave up 2 bases, with 7 bases separating them. Germline lookup yields CDR1 MNHEY and CDR2 SMNVEV (reference sequence). This CDR3 contains 13 residues. CDR3 amino acids: CASSFTGNTEAFF. Written as DNA, the CDR3 is TGTGCCAGCAGTTTTACAGGTAACACTGAAGCTTTCTTT.

The count of this clone is one. The chain employs TRBV2 and TRBJ1-4, with D hard to call. Deletions cut 7 bases from V and 7 bases from J, with 19 bases between. The length of the CDR3 is 15 residues. Per the germline V gene, CDR1 is SNHLY and CDR2 is FYNNEI. The CDR3 DNA sequence: TGTGCCAGCACCCCGGGGAACCCCCGGGGTGAAAAACTGTTTTTT. Translating it yields CASTPGNPRGEKLFF.

Concerning this clone: This sample includes further DNA sequences coding for the same CDR3. The CDR3: CASSYSRDSPLHF. The CDR3 DNA follows: TGTGCCAGCAGTTACTCCAGGGATTCACCCCTCCACTTT. The chain combines TRBV6-5 with TRBJ1-6, with a possible D match to TRBD1 (5 bases). This CDR3 comprises 13 residues. V was clipped by 0 bases and J by 8 bases, with 5 bases between them. Germline values: CDR1 MNHEY, CDR2 SVGAGI.

Turning to this clone: The junction and the germline gene differ at one end; a read error may be behind it. This rearrangement joins TRBV6-4 to TRBJ2-1, with 9 bases matching TRBD2. CDR1 is MRHNA, CDR2 SNTAGT, per germline. The CDR3 sequence is 16 residues long. The CDR3 loop is CASSDSRTSDYNEQFF. The CDR3 bases are TGTGCCAGCAGCGACTCCAGGACTAGCGACTACAATGAGCAGTTCTTC.

This clone was seen more than once but under ten times. The J gene is TRBJ2-7, the V gene TRBV12-3 or TRBV12-4; no firm D call. CDR3 size: 13 residues. The V end lost 3 bases, the J end lost 6 bases, and 12 bases lay between the germline ends. The CDR3 spells CASSFTENLEQYF. The DNA for the CDR3 is TGTGCCAGCAGTTTTACGGAGAATCTCGAGCAGTACTTC.

The V call is TRBV4-1, the J call TRBJ1-2; D is uncertain. V was trimmed by 2 bases and J by 3 bases, leaving 10 bases between them. From germline, CDR1 is MGHRA and CDR2 YSYEKL. There are 14 residues in the CDR3. The CDR3 DNA reads TGCGCCAGCAGCCAATCACAGCGGGACTATGGCTACACCTTC. This codes for CASSQSQRDYGYTF.

This clone has just a few counts. The rearrangement uses TRBV19 and TRBJ1-5, with D maybe TRBD1 (6 bases). Germline CDR1 reads LNHDA; CDR2 reads SQIVND (reference sequence). The V end lost 6 bases, the J end lost 5 bases, and 14 bases lay between the germline ends. The CDR3 spans 14 residues. The DNA of the CDR3 is TGTGCCAGTAGAACGGACAGTGTCGATCAGCCCCAGCATTTT. Translating it yields CASRTDSVDQPQHF.

The chain couples TRBV11-2 to TRBJ2-2; 7 positions agree with TRBD2. The CDR3 contains 16 residues. Germline V gene lookup returns CDR1 SGHAT and CDR2 FQNNGV. The junction had 13 bases not matched to a gene; V was cut back by 7 bases and J by 5 bases. CDR3: CASTPLGGGWTGELFF. The CDR3 DNA reads as TGTGCCAGCACCCCTCTGGGCGGGGGTTGGACCGGGGAGCTGTTTTTT.

V gene TRBV5-6 combines with J gene TRBJ2-1; weak D call: TRBD2 (5 bases). Germline lookup yields CDR1 SGHDT and CDR2 YYEEEE. V lost 3 bases and J lost 7, with 20 bases in between. The CDR3 extends over 16 amino acids. Here the CDR3 DNA reads TGTGCCAGCAGCTCGAGAGTTAGAGGGCTCGGTAATGAGCAGTTCTTC. It is translated as CASSSRVRGLGNEQFF.

The genes are TRBV27 and TRBJ2-5; 8 positions agree with TRBD2. Germline V gene sequence: CDR1 MNHEY, CDR2 SMNVEV (reference sequence). The V and J ends lost 6 bases and 5 bases, in that order; junction bases with no gene match: 14. The CDR3 sequence is 16 residues long. The CDR3, as DNA: TGTGCCAGCAGCTATTACGGGAGCGGGAGAAGGGAGACCCAGTACTTC. Its protein product is CASSYYGSGRRETQYF.

The chain has TRBV27 and TRBJ2-5, with 8 nucleotides matching TRBD2. With 7 bases clipped from V and 5 bases from J, the junction kept 12 bases outside the gene matches. This CDR3 is 15 amino acids long. The germline V gene encodes CDR1 MNHEY and CDR2 SMNVEV (reference sequence). CDR3 residues: CASTSGGAGVETQYF. The CDR3 bases are TGTGCCAGCACTTCCGGGGGGGCCGGAGTCGAGACCCAGTACTTC.

Only one count was recorded for this clone. The V and J genes are TRBV5-6 and TRBJ2-5; maybe TRBD1 (6 bases). The ends were cut back, 4 bases at V and 5 bases at J, with 18 bases in the middle. This CDR3 is built from 15 residues. The germline gives CDR1 SGHDT, CDR2 YYEEEE. Here the CDR3 reads CASSRRVGAGETQYF. The CDR3 DNA sequence: TGTGCCAGCAGCCGCCGGGTGGGGGCTGGGGAGACCCAGTACTTC.

The chain carries TRBV5-4 and TRBJ2-7; D is possibly TRBD2 (6 bases). CDR3 size: 16 residues. Germline V gene lookup returns CDR1 SGHNT and CDR2 YYREEE (reference sequence). V was cut by 4 bases and J by 1 base, with 18 bases left in between. The DNA for the CDR3 is TGTGCCAGCAGCGCCACCGGGACTCAACTTTCCTACGAGCAGTACGTC. It codes for CASSATGTQLSYEQYV.